The TCR beta chain described here comes from a study of blood T cell repertoires in COVID-19. Produced via immunoSEQ multiplex PCR; TCRdb's table is partial and in-frame only. The sample holds approximately 170,000 clones, less than 85% seen once. This clone appeared a few times. The germline gives CDR1 GTSNPN, CDR2 SVGIG (reference sequence). The ends lost 0 bases at V and 4 bases at J; junction bases unmatched: 0. This CDR3 comprises 13 residues. The sample was peripheral blood. This TCR was sampled from a woman aged 80 or over with active or convalescent COVID-19. The chain combines TRBV30 with TRBJ1-5; 7 bases fit TRBD1. The CDR3 loop is CAWSVQGNQPQHF. CDR3 bases: TGTGCCTGGAGTGTACAGGGGAATCAGCCCCAGCATTTT. Full variable domain (outside the CDR3, taken from reference TRBV30 and TRBJ1-5): SQTIHQWPATLVQPVGSPLSLECTVEGTSNPNLYWYRQAAGRGLQLLFYSVGIGQISSEVPQNLSASRPQDRQFILSSKKLLLSDSGFYLCAWSVQGNQPQHFGDGTRLSIL.